This record concerns one T cell receptor beta chain sequence. Its antigen remains unidentified. The assay was immunoSEQ multiplex PCR, and TCRdb's table has in-frame clones only and misses some. The data contain tens of thousands of clones, roughly 94% of them seen just once; the ten biggest clones take up around a tenth. Patients were excluded for autoimmune disease history or systemic immunosuppression. CDR3 length equals 12 residues. V was clipped by 4 bases and J by 4 bases, with 9 bases between them. Germline CDR1 and CDR2: SGHTS and YDEGEE. These data are taken from a study of OX40 agonist ivuxolimab in advanced cancers. Study as a whole: Two cutaneous melanoma patients and one hepatocellular carcinoma patient, three in all, had partial responses. Study-level results: Partial responders receiving 0.1-3.0 mg/kg showed among the lowest clonal expansion. Low normalized clonal expansion also occurred in some nonresponding patients.

V usage is TRBV5-8 and J usage is TRBJ2-7; no clear D. The clonotype comes from an adult with an advanced solid tumor such as melanoma, head and neck, liver or kidney cancer. The sequencing here drew on CD4+ or CD8+ T cells sorted from blood, taken in a trial of the OX40 agonist ivuxolimab. CDR3 loop: CASSPRGYEQYF. CDR3 nucleotides: TGTGCCAGCAGCCCCCGTGGATACGAGCAGTACTTC.